A selection of T cell receptor beta chains follows, all from one sample in a study of blood T cell repertoires in COVID-19. Here immunoSEQ multiplex PCR was the method, and the copy in TCRdb shows in-frame clones only, minus some. The top ten clones hold more than 3.5% of a sample with hundreds of thousands of clones, 80% to 90% of them seen once. The sample comprised PBMCs or T cells enriched from blood (not recorded which). These receptors were taken from a woman younger than 45 who had recovered from COVID-19. The CDR3 runs from the conserved cysteine through the conserved F or W. Fields, in order: V gene, D gene, clone size, CDR3 length, J gene, CDR3 protein, CDR3 DNA. A D gene is named only where the DNA matches it firmly. Rows give clone size only sometimes, using once, few, many, or a class for an expanded clone.

V: TRBV28; D: TRBD1; size: .; length: 14; J: TRBJ1-2; CDR3: CASIDNRGIRGYTF; DNA: TGTGCCAGCATCGACAACAGGGGCATTCGGGGCTACACCTTC
V: TRBV4-1; D: .; size: .; length: 14; J: TRBJ1-2; CDR3: CASSHLQDFYGYTF; DNA: TGCGCCAGCAGCCACCTCCAAGACTTCTATGGCTACACCTTC
V: TRBV4-2; D: .; size: .; length: 16; J: TRBJ1-2; CDR3: CASSQDWAGLGFGYTF; DNA: TGTGCCAGCAGCCAAGACTGGGCGGGATTAGGTTTTGGCTACACCTTC
V: TRBV4-3; D: TRBD2; size: once; length: 16; J: TRBJ2-3; CDR3: CASSQGNSGEGDTQYF; DNA: TGCGCCAGCAGCCAAGGGAATAGCGGGGAGGGAGATACGCAGTATTTT
V: TRBV5-5; D: TRBD2; size: .; length: 15; J: TRBJ2-2; CDR3: CATFSGSTNTGELFF; DNA: TGTGCCACCTTTAGCGGGAGCACCAACACCGGGGAGCTGTTTTTT
V: TRBV12-3/TRBV12-4; D: TRBD1; size: .; length: 12; J: TRBJ1-5; CDR3: CASRTGVQPQHF; DNA: TGTGCCAGCCGTACAGGGGTTCAGCCCCAGCATTTT
V: TRBV27; D: TRBD1; size: .; length: 16; J: TRBJ1-4; CDR3: CASRVDRGLGNEKLFF; DNA: TGTGCCAGCAGGGTGGACAGGGGGTTGGGTAATGAAAAACTGTTTTTT
V: TRBV6-2/TRBV6-3; D: .; size: .; length: 17; J: TRBJ2-7; CDR3: CASSYTLSGLKPYEQYF; DNA: TGTGCCAGCAGTTACACCCTCAGCGGACTAAAGCCCTACGAGCAGTACTTC
V: TRBV27; D: .; size: .; length: 13; J: TRBJ1-6; CDR3: CASSLTGPSPLHF; DNA: TGTGCCAGCAGTTTAACAGGCCCTTCACCCCTCCACTTT
V: TRBV28; D: TRBD1; size: .; length: 15; J: TRBJ1-6; CDR3: CASSPPAGGNSPLHF; DNA: TGTGCCAGCAGCCCCCCGGCAGGGGGCAATTCACCCCTCCACTTT
V: TRBV28; D: .; size: .; length: 15; J: TRBJ2-3; CDR3: CASSRGGSSTDTQYF; DNA: TGTGCCAGCAGCCGAGGCGGCAGTTCCACAGATACGCAGTATTTT
V: TRBV28; D: .; size: .; length: 21; J: TRBJ2-2; CDR3: CASSFLKFLTPGLTNTGELFF; DNA: TGTGCCAGCAGTTTTTTAAAGTTTCTGACTCCGGGACTCACGAACACCGGGGAGCTGTTTTTT
V: TRBV14; D: .; size: once; length: 17; J: TRBJ2-2; CDR3: CASSQWTGTTNTGELFF; DNA: TGTGCCAGCAGCCAATGGACCGGGACAACCAACACCGGGGAGCTGTTTTTT
V: TRBV2; D: TRBD1; size: .; length: 15; J: TRBJ1-2; CDR3: CASSEVRTGGSGYTF; DNA: TGTGCCAGCAGTGAAGTCCGGACAGGGGGCTCTGGCTACACCTTC
V: TRBV5-6; D: TRBD1; size: once; length: 16; J: TRBJ1-1; CDR3: CASKPGTGVRNTEAFF; DNA: TGTGCCAGTAAGCCCGGGACAGGGGTAAGGAACACTGAAGCTTTCTTT
V: TRBV30; D: .; size: .; length: 15; J: TRBJ2-3; CDR3: CAWSVNPYGTDTQYF; DNA: TGTGCCTGGAGTGTTAACCCCTATGGCACAGATACGCAGTATTTT
V: TRBV10-3; D: TRBD1; size: .; length: 16; J: TRBJ2-1; CDR3: CAISAPGQGTVNEQFF; DNA: TGTGCCATCAGTGCGCCGGGACAGGGGACAGTCAATGAGCAGTTCTTC
V: TRBV19; D: TRBD2; size: .; length: 16; J: TRBJ2-2; CDR3: CASSTPSGTGTGELFF; DNA: TGTGCCAGTAGTACACCTAGCGGGACGGGCACCGGGGAGCTGTTTTTT
V: TRBV27; D: TRBD2; size: .; length: 16; J: TRBJ2-1; CDR3: CASSLFLAGTYNEQFF; DNA: TGTGCCAGCAGTTTATTTCTAGCGGGCACCTACAATGAGCAGTTCTTC
V: TRBV9; D: TRBD2; size: once; length: 13; J: TRBJ2-7; CDR3: CASSEAGVTKQYF; DNA: TGTGCCAGCAGCGAAGCGGGGGTCACCAAGCAGTACTTC
V: TRBV10-1; D: TRBD2; size: .; length: 16; J: TRBJ2-2; CDR3: CASSEFGTSSSGELFF; DNA: TGCGCCAGCAGTGAGTTCGGGACTAGTAGCTCCGGGGAGCTGTTTTTT
V: TRBV19; D: TRBD1; size: .; length: 16; J: TRBJ1-1; CDR3: CASSRGQGALATEAFF; DNA: TGTGCCAGTAGTAGAGGACAGGGGGCTTTAGCCACTGAAGCTTTCTTT
V: TRBV27; D: .; size: .; length: 16; J: TRBJ2-1; CDR3: CASSLYPGVVYNEQFF; DNA: TGTGCCAGCAGTTTATATCCGGGAGTCGTATACAATGAGCAGTTCTTC
V: TRBV7-2; D: TRBD2; size: .; length: 18; J: TRBJ2-4; CDR3: CASSFGLALNLTKNIQYF; DNA: TGTGCCAGCAGCTTCGGACTAGCGTTAAATTTAACCAAAAACATTCAGTACTTC
V: TRBV6-5; D: .; size: .; length: 15; J: TRBJ1-2; CDR3: CASSPTQGTRGGYTF; DNA: TGTGCCAGCAGTCCCACGCAGGGTACCCGGGGGGGCTACACCTTC
V: TRBV5-6; D: .; size: .; length: 12; J: TRBJ2-1; CDR3: CASSLSYNEQFF; DNA: TGTGCCAGCAGCCTTAGTTACAATGAGCAGTTCTTC
V: TRBV20-1; D: .; size: .; length: 10; J: TRBJ1-2; CDR3: CSARDLRFTF; DNA: TGCAGTGCTAGAGATCTGAGGTTTACCTTC
V: TRBV5-4; D: .; size: few; length: 14; J: TRBJ1-1; CDR3: CASSLKGENTEAFF; DNA: TGTGCCAGCAGCTTGAAGGGGGAGAACACTGAAGCTTTCTTT
V: TRBV4-3; D: TRBD1; size: .; length: 16; J: TRBJ2-1; CDR3: CASSQARDRGLSEQFF; DNA: TGCGCCAGCAGCCAAGCAAGGGACAGGGGTCTTTCTGAGCAGTTCTTC
V: TRBV6-4; D: TRBD1; size: .; length: 16; J: TRBJ1-2; CDR3: CASSVLDRGFSYGYTF; DNA: TGTGCCAGCAGTGTACTAGACAGGGGTTTTTCCTATGGCTACACCTTC
V: TRBV6-5; D: TRBD1; size: once; length: 15; J: TRBJ2-5; CDR3: CASMETGGLEETQYF; DNA: TGTGCCAGCATGGAGACAGGGGGCCTGGAAGAGACCCAGTACTTC
V: TRBV19; D: TRBD2; size: .; length: 14; J: TRBJ2-3; CDR3: CASSPLAGADTQYF; DNA: TGTGCCAGTAGTCCTCTAGCGGGGGCAGATACGCAGTATTTT
V: TRBV7-9; D: .; size: few; length: 14; J: TRBJ2-3; CDR3: CASSPPTSIDTQYF; DNA: TGTGCCAGCAGCCCTCCCACTAGTATCGATACGCAGTATTTT
V: TRBV12-3/TRBV12-4; D: .; size: .; length: 11; J: TRBJ2-1; CDR3: CASREGHEQFF; DNA: TGTGCCAGCAGGGAGGGTCATGAGCAGTTCTTC